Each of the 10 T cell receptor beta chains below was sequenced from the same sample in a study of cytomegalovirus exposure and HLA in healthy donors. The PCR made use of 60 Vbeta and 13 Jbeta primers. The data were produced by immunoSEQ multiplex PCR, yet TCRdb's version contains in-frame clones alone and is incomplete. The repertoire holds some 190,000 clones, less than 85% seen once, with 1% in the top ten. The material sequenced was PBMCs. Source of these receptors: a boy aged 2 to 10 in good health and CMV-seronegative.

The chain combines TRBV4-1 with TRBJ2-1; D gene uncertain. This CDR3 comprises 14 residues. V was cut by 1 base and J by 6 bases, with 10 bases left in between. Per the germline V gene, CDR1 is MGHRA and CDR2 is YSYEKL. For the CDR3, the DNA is TGCGCCAGCAGCCAAGTGTTTTACTCCAATGAGCAGTTCTTC. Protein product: CASSQVFYSNEQFF.

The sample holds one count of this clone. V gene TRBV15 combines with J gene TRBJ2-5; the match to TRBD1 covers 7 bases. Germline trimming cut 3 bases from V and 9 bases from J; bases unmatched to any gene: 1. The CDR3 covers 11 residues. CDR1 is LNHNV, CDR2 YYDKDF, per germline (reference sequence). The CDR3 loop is CATSRQGAQYF. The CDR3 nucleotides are TGTGCCACCAGCAGGCAGGGGGCCCAGTACTTC. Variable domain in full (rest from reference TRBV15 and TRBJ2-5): DAMVIQNPRYQVTQFGKPVTLSCSQTLNHNVMYWYQQKSSQAPKLLFHYYDKDFNNEADTPDNFQSRRPNTSFCFLDIRSPGLGDTAMYLCATSRQGAQYFGPGTRLLVL.

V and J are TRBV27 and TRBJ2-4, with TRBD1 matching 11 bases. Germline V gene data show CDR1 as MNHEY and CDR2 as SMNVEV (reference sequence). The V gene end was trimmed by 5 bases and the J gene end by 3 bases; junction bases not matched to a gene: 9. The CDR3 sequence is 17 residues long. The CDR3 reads CASSRTPGQGGKNIQYF. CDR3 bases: TGTGCCAGCAGTCGAACCCCGGGACAGGGGGGCAAAAACATTCAGTACTTC.

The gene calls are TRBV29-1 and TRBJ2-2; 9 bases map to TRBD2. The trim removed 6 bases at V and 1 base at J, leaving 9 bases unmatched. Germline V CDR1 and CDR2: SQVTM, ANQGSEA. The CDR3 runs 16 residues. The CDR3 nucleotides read TGCAGCGTCCTGGAGGCGGGAGGGATGAACACCGGGGAGCTGTTTTTT. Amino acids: CSVLEAGGMNTGELFF.

In nucleotides, the CDR3 is TGTGCCAGCAGTTTACATGCGGGAGGCTCAGATACGCAGTATTTT. It translates to CASSLHAGGSDTQYF. The genes are TRBV27 and TRBJ2-3; 8 nucleotides agree with TRBD2. Per germline, CDR1 MNHEY and CDR2 SMNVEV (reference sequence). Losses at the gene ends were 2 bases for V and 4 bases for J; bases not matched to a gene: 5. This CDR3 is built from 15 residues.

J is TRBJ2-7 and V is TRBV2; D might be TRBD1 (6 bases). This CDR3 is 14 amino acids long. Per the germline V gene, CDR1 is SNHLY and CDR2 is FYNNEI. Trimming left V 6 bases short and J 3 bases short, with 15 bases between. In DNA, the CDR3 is TGTGCCAGCAGGCCAACAGGGATATTCTACGAGCAGTACTTC. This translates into CASRPTGIFYEQYF.

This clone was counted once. CDR3 protein: CAWSELAKGEQYF. DNA of the CDR3: TGTGCCTGGAGTGAACTAGCCAAGGGGGAGCAGTACTTC. This chain links TRBV30 with TRBJ2-7, with a possible D match to TRBD2 (6 bases). CDR3 length: 13 amino acids. V lost 1 base to trimming and J lost 7 bases, with 14 bases between them. The V gene's germline CDR1 is GTSNPN and CDR2 SVGIG (reference sequence).

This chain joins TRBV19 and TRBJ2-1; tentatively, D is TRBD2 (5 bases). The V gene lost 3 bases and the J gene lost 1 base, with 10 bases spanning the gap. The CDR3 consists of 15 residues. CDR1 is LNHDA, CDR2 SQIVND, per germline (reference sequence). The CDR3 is CASSISSISYNEQFF. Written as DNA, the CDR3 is TGTGCCAGTAGTATCTCTAGCATATCCTACAATGAGCAGTTCTTC.

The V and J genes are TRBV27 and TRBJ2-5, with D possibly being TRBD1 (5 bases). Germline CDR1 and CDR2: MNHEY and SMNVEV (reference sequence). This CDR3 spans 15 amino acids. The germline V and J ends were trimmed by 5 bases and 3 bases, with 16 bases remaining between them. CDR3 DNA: TGTGCCAGCAGTATGTATCAGGGAAGCGAAGAGACCCAGTACTTC. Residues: CASSMYQGSEETQYF.

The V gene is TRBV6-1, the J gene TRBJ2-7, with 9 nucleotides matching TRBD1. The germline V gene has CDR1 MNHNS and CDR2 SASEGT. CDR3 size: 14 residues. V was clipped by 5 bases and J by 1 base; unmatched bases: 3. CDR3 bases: TGTGCCAGCAGTACCGGGACAGGGTCCTACGAGCAGTACTTC. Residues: CASSTGTGSYEQYF.